Described below is a single T cell receptor beta chain sequence and its context. The data were produced by immunoSEQ multiplex PCR, yet TCRdb's version contains in-frame clones alone and is incomplete. This sample has around 300,000 clones; approximately 90% occur once, and the top ten carry around 6.6%. The data belong to a study of Ad26.COV2.S vaccination and SARS-CoV-2 variants. This CDR3 contains 15 residues. CDR1 is SGHNT, CDR2 YYREEE, per germline (reference sequence). The V end lost 3 bases, the J end lost 1 base, and 13 bases lay between the germline ends. Treatment in this sample: some 19 received Ad26.COV2.S at low or high dose, single or two shots; roughly five received placebo; per-sample allocation not given. Specimen acquisition occurred on day 63 following the initial vaccine or placebo injection.

This TCR was sampled from a person between 18 and 60 years old who received the Ad26.COV2.S COVID-19 vaccine or a placebo. Specimen: peripheral blood, collected in a trial of Ad26.COV2.S vaccine versus placebo. This sequence joins TRBV5-4 and TRBJ1-1; D possibly corresponds to TRBD1 (6 bases). CDR3 DNA: TGTGCCAGCAGCTCGGGGGCGGACACGAACACTGAAGCTTTCTTT. Residues: CASSSGADTNTEAFF.